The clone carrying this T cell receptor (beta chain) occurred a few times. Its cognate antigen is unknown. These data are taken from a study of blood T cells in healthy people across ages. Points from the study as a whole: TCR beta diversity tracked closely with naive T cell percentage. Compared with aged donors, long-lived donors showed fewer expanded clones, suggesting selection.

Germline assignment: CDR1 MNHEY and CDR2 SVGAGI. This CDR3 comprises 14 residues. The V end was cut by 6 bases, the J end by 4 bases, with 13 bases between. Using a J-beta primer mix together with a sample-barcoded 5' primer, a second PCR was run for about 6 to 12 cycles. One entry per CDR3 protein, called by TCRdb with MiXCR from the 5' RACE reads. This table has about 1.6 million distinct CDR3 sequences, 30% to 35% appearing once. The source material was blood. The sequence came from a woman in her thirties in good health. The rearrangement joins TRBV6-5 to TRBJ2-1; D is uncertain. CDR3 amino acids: CASSRNGNYNEQFF. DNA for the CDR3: TGTGCCAGCAGCCGCAACGGCAATTACAATGAGCAGTTCTTC.